Listed below are T cell receptor beta chains from one sample, sequenced in a study of T cell responses to AZD1222 COVID-19 vaccine. Libraries were prepared by immunoSEQ multiplex PCR; TCRdb keeps only in-frame clonotypes and omits some of them. Of under 130,000 clones listed, roughly 88% are singletons. The sequenced sample was peripheral blood, obtained on day 0 of AZD1222 vaccination. The source is an adult in good health. Both conserved end residues are part of each CDR3. A D gene is named only where the DNA matches it firmly. A clone size is listed for some rows: how often the clone was seen (once, few, many), or a class if it is expanded.

J: TRBJ2-3
size: NA
V: TRBV27
D: NA
CDR3: CASSPPPGGGAITDTQYF
DNA: TGTGCCAGCAGTCCCCCCCCGGGTGGGGGGGCGATAACAGATACGCAGTATTTT

J: TRBJ1-3
size: NA
V: TRBV3-1/TRBV3-2
D: NA
CDR3: CASSQRSNTIYF
DNA: TGTGCCAGCAGCCAAAGGTCGAACACCATATATTTT

J: TRBJ2-7
size: NA
V: TRBV6-2/TRBV6-3
D: NA
CDR3: CASSPNSYEQYF
DNA: TGTGCCAGCAGCCCCAACAGCTACGAGCAGTACTTC

J: TRBJ1-4
size: NA
V: TRBV5-4
D: NA
CDR3: CASRAWGINEKLFF
DNA: TGTGCCAGCAGAGCCTGGGGGATCAATGAAAAACTGTTTTTT

J: TRBJ2-2
size: NA
V: TRBV3-1/TRBV3-2
D: NA
CDR3: CASSQGFRGGAGELFF
DNA: TGTGCCAGCAGCCAAGGTTTTCGAGGGGGGGCCGGGGAGCTGTTTTTT

J: TRBJ1-6
size: once
V: TRBV12-3/TRBV12-4
D: NA
CDR3: CASSLGPSGLHF
DNA: TGTGCCAGCAGCCTGGGCCCCTCGGGCCTCCACTTT

J: TRBJ2-1
size: NA
V: TRBV24-1
D: NA
CDR3: CATSDSRQGDTEQFF
DNA: TGTGCCACCAGTGATTCTAGGCAGGGCGATACTGAGCAGTTCTTC

J: TRBJ2-3
size: NA
V: TRBV6-5
D: TRBD2
CDR3: CASSWGGRNTDTQYF
DNA: TGTGCCAGCAGTTGGGGGGGACGGAACACAGATACGCAGTATTTT

J: TRBJ1-1
size: NA
V: TRBV28
D: NA
CDR3: CASSSESLLPGF
DNA: TGTGCCAGCAGTTCAGAGTCCCTACTACCCGGTTTT

J: TRBJ1-6
size: NA
V: TRBV2
D: NA
CDR3: CASSVQGGDSPLHF
DNA: TGTGCCAGCAGTGTACAGGGCGGCGATTCACCCCTCCACTTT

J: TRBJ2-1
size: NA
V: TRBV14
D: TRBD2
CDR3: CASSALAGGNNEQFF
DNA: TGTGCCAGCAGCGCTCTAGCGGGAGGTAACAATGAGCAGTTCTTC

J: TRBJ2-1
size: NA
V: TRBV27
D: NA
CDR3: CASSFGRSSYNEQFF
DNA: TGTGCCAGCAGTTTCGGTCGGAGCTCCTACAATGAGCAGTTCTTC

J: TRBJ1-2
size: NA
V: TRBV11-3
D: TRBD1
CDR3: CASSPGTGGAGSGYTF
DNA: TGTGCCAGCAGTCCCGGGACAGGGGGCGCAGGATCTGGCTACACCTTC

J: TRBJ1-1
size: NA
V: TRBV5-4
D: NA
CDR3: CASSAAGLMNTEAFF
DNA: TGTGCCAGCAGCGCCGCAGGGCTCATGAACACTGAAGCTTTCTTT

J: TRBJ2-5
size: NA
V: TRBV5-8
D: NA
CDR3: CASSLARGLRETQYF
DNA: TGTGCCAGCAGCTTGGCCCGGGGGTTGCGGGAGACCCAGTACTTC

J: TRBJ1-1
size: NA
V: TRBV4-1
D: TRBD1
CDR3: CASSEDRGNTEAFF
DNA: TGCGCCAGCAGCGAGGACAGGGGGAACACTGAAGCTTTCTTT

J: TRBJ1-4
size: NA
V: TRBV11-2
D: NA
CDR3: CASSPTRTLTTNEKLFF
DNA: TGTGCCAGCAGCCCTACCCGAACGCTGACAACTAATGAAAAACTGTTTTTT

J: TRBJ1-6
size: NA
V: TRBV18
D: NA
CDR3: CASSPGLGGGGSPLHF
DNA: TGTGCCAGCTCACCGGGCCTAGGAGGGGGTGGTTCACCCCTCCACTTT

J: TRBJ1-6
size: NA
V: TRBV6-5
D: NA
CDR3: CATTAGTGPLHF
DNA: TGTGCCACTACCGCCGGGACGGGACCCCTCCACTTT

J: TRBJ2-2
size: NA
V: TRBV4-2
D: TRBD2
CDR3: CASSRKTSGTMNTGELFF
DNA: TGTGCCAGCAGCCGAAAGACTAGCGGGACGATGAACACCGGGGAGCTGTTTTTT

J: TRBJ2-5
size: NA
V: TRBV10-2
D: NA
CDR3: CASREYGAQETQYF
DNA: TGCGCCAGCAGAGAATACGGGGCACAAGAGACCCAGTACTTC

J: TRBJ2-3
size: NA
V: TRBV11-2
D: TRBD2
CDR3: CASSLRLAEPTDTQYF
DNA: TGTGCCAGCAGCTTGAGACTAGCCGAGCCCACAGATACGCAGTATTTT

J: TRBJ2-2
size: NA
V: TRBV28
D: NA
CDR3: CASSGRRRDAGELFF
DNA: TGTGCCAGCAGTGGGAGACGGAGAGATGCCGGGGAGCTGTTTTTT

J: TRBJ1-3
size: few
V: TRBV19
D: NA
CDR3: CASSRRESGNTIYF
DNA: TGTGCCAGTAGTCGGAGGGAGTCTGGAAACACCATATATTTT

J: TRBJ2-3
size: NA
V: TRBV7-2
D: TRBD1
CDR3: CASSSKDREGSDTQYF
DNA: TGTGCCAGCAGCTCTAAAGACAGGGAAGGATCAGATACGCAGTATTTT

J: TRBJ1-2
size: NA
V: TRBV5-1
D: TRBD1
CDR3: CASRPVQGAVNYGYTF
DNA: TGCGCCAGCAGACCAGTACAGGGGGCGGTTAACTATGGCTACACCTTC

J: TRBJ1-2
size: NA
V: TRBV4-3
D: NA
CDR3: CASSQGAGSANYGYTF
DNA: TGCGCCAGCAGCCAAGGGGCGGGATCGGCTAACTATGGCTACACCTTC

J: TRBJ1-1
size: NA
V: TRBV19
D: NA
CDR3: CASSRGPLNTEAFF
DNA: TGTGCCAGTTCCCGCGGACCGTTGAACACTGAAGCTTTCTTT

J: TRBJ2-1
size: NA
V: TRBV4-2
D: NA
CDR3: CASSRDRDRTYNEQFF
DNA: TGTGCCAGCAGCCGGGACCGGGACCGAACCTACAATGAGCAGTTCTTC

J: TRBJ2-7
size: NA
V: TRBV27
D: NA
CDR3: CASRLLGSPYEQYF
DNA: TGTGCCAGCAGGCTCCTCGGGAGTCCCTACGAGCAGTACTTC

J: TRBJ2-3
size: few
V: TRBV11-1
D: NA
CDR3: CASSLSSARAYF
DNA: TGTGCCAGCAGCTTATCGTCCGCCAGGGCGTATTTT

J: TRBJ2-5
size: NA
V: TRBV20-1
D: NA
CDR3: CSASGLAQETQYF
DNA: TGCAGTGCTAGTGGGCTAGCGCAAGAGACCCAGTACTTC

J: TRBJ1-6
size: NA
V: TRBV2
D: NA
CDR3: CASSEGRASGSPLHF
DNA: TGTGCCAGCAGTGAGGGTAGGGCGAGCGGGTCACCCCTCCACTTT

J: TRBJ1-4
size: NA
V: TRBV2
D: TRBD1
CDR3: CASSVGQETNEKLFF
DNA: TGTGCCAGCAGTGTCGGACAGGAAACTAATGAAAAACTGTTTTTT

J: TRBJ2-2
size: NA
V: TRBV28
D: TRBD1
CDR3: CASSLWGTGVNTGELFF
DNA: TGTGCCAGCAGTTTATGGGGGACAGGGGTGAACACCGGGGAGCTGTTTTTT

J: TRBJ2-7
size: NA
V: TRBV29-1
D: NA
CDR3: CSVRRDYEQYF
DNA: TGCAGCGTTCGGAGGGACTACGAGCAGTACTTC

J: TRBJ2-1
size: NA
V: TRBV5-8
D: TRBD2
CDR3: CASSLGLADSYNEQFF
DNA: TGTGCCAGCAGCTTGGGACTAGCGGACTCCTACAATGAGCAGTTCTTC

J: TRBJ1-6
size: NA
V: TRBV7-2
D: NA
CDR3: CASTPLGARGDSPLHF
DNA: TGTGCCAGCACCCCTTTGGGGGCCAGGGGAGATTCACCCCTCCACTTT

J: TRBJ2-5
size: NA
V: TRBV27
D: NA
CDR3: CASRSAGGETQYF
DNA: TGTGCCAGCAGGTCGGCGGGTGGGGAGACCCAGTACTTC

J: TRBJ2-1
size: NA
V: TRBV10-1
D: NA
CDR3: CASSESVVSKQFF
DNA: TGCGCCAGCAGTGAGTCGGTCGTGTCTAAGCAGTTCTTC

J: TRBJ2-1
size: NA
V: TRBV7-3
D: TRBD2
CDR3: CASSLREGMGEQFF
DNA: TGTGCCAGCAGCTTAAGGGAGGGCATGGGTGAGCAGTTCTTC

J: TRBJ1-5
size: NA
V: TRBV5-5
D: NA
CDR3: CASSLESDQPQHF
DNA: TGTGCCAGCAGCTTGGAGTCGGATCAGCCCCAGCATTTT

J: TRBJ1-6
size: NA
V: TRBV6-5
D: NA
CDR3: CASSYSGTTNSPLHF
DNA: TGTGCCAGCAGTTACTCGGGGACCACTAATTCACCCCTCCACTTT

J: TRBJ2-3
size: NA
V: TRBV28
D: TRBD2
CDR3: CASSLFGAGGTDTQYF
DNA: TGTGCCAGCAGTTTATTCGGGGCGGGAGGCACAGATACGCAGTATTTT

J: TRBJ2-5
size: NA
V: TRBV7-8
D: NA
CDR3: CASSLDSARETQYF
DNA: TGTGCCAGCAGCTTAGATTCGGCCAGAGAGACCCAGTACTTC

J: TRBJ2-2
size: once
V: TRBV3-1/TRBV3-2
D: NA
CDR3: CASSRSFGGGPNTGELFF
DNA: TGTGCCAGCAGTCGTTCCTTTGGCGGGGGCCCCAACACCGGGGAGCTGTTTTTT

J: TRBJ1-1
size: NA
V: TRBV7-9
D: NA
CDR3: CASRGMVNTEAFF
DNA: TGTGCCAGCAGGGGTATGGTGAACACTGAAGCTTTCTTT

J: TRBJ2-7
size: NA
V: TRBV5-5
D: NA
CDR3: CASSLGSLFSYEQYF
DNA: TGTGCCAGCAGCTTAGGATCTCTATTCTCCTACGAGCAGTACTTC

J: TRBJ1-1
size: NA
V: TRBV7-2
D: NA
CDR3: CASSTQRRTEAFF
DNA: TGTGCCAGCAGCACACAGAGGAGGACTGAAGCTTTCTTT

J: TRBJ2-1
size: NA
V: TRBV6-5
D: NA
CDR3: CASSYGTPDNEQFF
DNA: TGTGCCAGCAGTTACGGGACTCCGGACAATGAGCAGTTCTTC